This is a list of T cell receptor beta chains from one sample in a study of blood T cell repertoires in COVID-19. Generated by immunoSEQ multiplex PCR, the TCRdb table keeps only in-frame clones and is missing some. The sample holds 95,000 to 130,000 clones, approximately 90% seen once. The material sequenced was peripheral blood. All receptors derive from a human donor with active COVID-19. The donor label of this sample is uncertain. CDR3s include the opening cysteine and the closing phenylalanine or tryptophan. A D gene is named only where the DNA matches it firmly. Clone size appears in some rows only: once, few, many, or a class for an expanded clone.

TRBV6-5	.	.	TRBJ1-2	CASSYSTQFNYGYTF	TGTGCCAGCAGTTACTCGACACAGTTTAACTATGGCTACACCTTC
TRBV7-9	TRBD1	once	TRBJ2-7	CASSWTGPYEQYF	TGTGCCAGCAGTTGGACAGGTCCCTACGAGCAGTACTTC
TRBV6-5	TRBD1	.	TRBJ1-2	CASLPDRRHYGYTF	TGTGCCAGCCTCCCGGACAGGCGGCACTATGGCTACACCTTC
TRBV11-2	.	.	TRBJ2-1	CASSLPGKNEQFF	TGTGCCAGCAGCTTACCAGGGAAGAATGAGCAGTTCTTC
TRBV11-2	TRBD1	few	TRBJ1-2	CASSKDWTGLLQGYTF	TGTGCCAGCAGCAAGGACTGGACAGGGTTACTTCAGGGCTACACCTTC
TRBV6-1	TRBD2	.	TRBJ2-2	CASSEAKGGAGELFF	TGTGCCAGCAGTGAAGCCAAGGGAGGGGCCGGGGAGCTGTTTTTT
TRBV2	TRBD1	.	TRBJ2-1	CASSEEQGRYNEQFF	TGTGCCAGCAGTGAGGAACAGGGGAGATACAATGAGCAGTTCTTC
TRBV5-8	TRBD1	.	TRBJ1-2	CASVRDRVGYTF	TGTGCCAGCGTCCGGGACAGGGTTGGCTACACCTTC
TRBV21-1	.	.	TRBJ2-1	CASSRTPSSYNEQFF	TGTGCCAGCAGCCGCACCCCGAGCTCCTACAATGAGCAGTTCTTC
TRBV6-2/TRBV6-3	TRBD1	.	TRBJ2-5	CASSYIGQGTRETQYF	TGTGCCAGCAGTTACATCGGACAGGGGACCCGAGAGACCCAGTACTTC
TRBV13	.	.	TRBJ2-1	CASSTGRQSSYNEQFF	TGTGCCAGCAGCACCGGCAGACAGAGCTCCTACAATGAGCAGTTCTTC
TRBV6-5	.	.	TRBJ2-7	CASSSGPMGGEQYF	TGTGCCAGCAGCTCGGGCCCCATGGGGGGCGAGCAGTACTTC
TRBV6-2/TRBV6-3	.	.	TRBJ1-3	CASSYSGDRGNTIYF	TGTGCCAGCAGTTACTCAGGAGACCGTGGAAACACCATATATTTT
TRBV9	.	once	TRBJ1-1	CASSVEGGTPGTEAFF	TGTGCCAGCAGCGTAGAAGGCGGGACGCCGGGGACTGAAGCTTTCTTT
TRBV12-3/TRBV12-4	.	.	TRBJ1-3	CASSFKGGNTIYF	TGTGCCAGCAGTTTCAAGGGGGGAAACACCATATATTTT
TRBV27	TRBD1	once	TRBJ2-2	CASNKSGTGGNTGELFF	TGTGCCAGCAACAAGTCCGGGACAGGGGGAAACACCGGGGAGCTGTTTTTT
TRBV25-1	TRBD1	.	TRBJ2-1	CASSATGVLYNEQFF	TGTGCCAGCAGTGCAACAGGGGTCCTATACAATGAGCAGTTCTTC
TRBV7-9	TRBD1	.	TRBJ1-1	CASRTSGTGEMNTEAFF	TGTGCCAGCAGAACCTCCGGGACAGGGGAGATGAACACTGAAGCTTTCTTT
TRBV2	TRBD1	.	TRBJ1-4	CASNLDRGQEKLFF	TGTGCCAGCAATCTGGACAGGGGGCAAGAAAAACTGTTTTTT
TRBV10-2	TRBD2	.	TRBJ2-3	CASRTGTSGASTDTQYF	TGCGCCAGCCGGACCGGGACTAGCGGGGCAAGCACAGATACGCAGTATTTT
TRBV9	TRBD1	.	TRBJ2-2	CASSVETGGGPGELFF	TGTGCCAGCAGCGTAGAAACAGGGGGTGGTCCCGGGGAGCTGTTTTTT
TRBV19	.	.	TRBJ2-5	CASPPGRETQYF	TGTGCCAGTCCTCCGGGGAGAGAGACCCAGTACTTC
TRBV29-1	.	.	TRBJ1-1	CSVGGLMNTEAFF	TGCAGCGTTGGAGGGCTCATGAACACTGAAGCTTTCTTT
TRBV4-1	.	.	TRBJ2-1	CASSQGEGENEQFF	TGCGCCAGCAGCCAAGGGGAGGGGGAAAATGAGCAGTTCTTC
TRBV7-8	.	.	TRBJ2-7	CASSSIRVSYEQYF	TGTGCCAGCAGCTCCATCAGGGTTAGCTACGAGCAGTACTTC